This T cell receptor beta chain originates from a study of early T cells in non-severe SARS-CoV-2 infection (dated by TCRdb to 2020 to 2022). Some background on the complete study: Because TCR sequencing was done on bulk RNA from unsorted whole blood, the alpha and beta chains could not be paired.

This clonotype came up many times. No antigen is known for it. Base quality data are lacking; no much larger clone is found one base away. Libraries came from 5' RACE. Reads for this sample came from a NextSeq 500. Unique molecular identifiers were attached to individual cDNA molecules in the TCR library protocol so that sequencing error and PCR bias could be corrected. Both TCR alpha and beta chains were sequenced, and tight co-correlation was observed between alpha and beta sequence abundances in each sample. In the source study's methods: V gene, J gene and CDR3 annotation of TCR sequences was performed with Decombinator V4. TCRs were defined as expanded if a significant change between any two time points was detected under a Poisson model with p below 0.0001. Abundances of TCRs were expressed as counts per million after normalisation to the total number of TCRs sequenced in each sample. TRAV1-2 paired with TRAJ12, TRAJ20 or TRAJ33 defined MAIT TCRs, while TRAV10 paired with TRAJ18 defined iNKT TCRs. VDJdb, accessed 1 November 2021, was searched for CMV, EBV and SARS-CoV-2 annotated TCRs, with TCRs annotated for multiple antigens excluded. The public reads were reanalyzed by TCRdb: fastp trimming at Q25, MiXCR alignment, in-frame beta chains only. A single entry per CDR3 protein holds the most common genes and DNA from its merged rows. These V and J calls are TCRdb output, not the study's own analysis. The table for this sample lists 55,000 to 65,000 distinct CDR3 sequences; around an eighth of them were counted only once. The ten top clones hold about 1.3% of the sample.

The study was a case-control design nested within a healthcare worker cohort in London, UK, with weekly nasopharyngeal swab PCR tests and blood sampling. Healthcare workers were enrolled in the week of the UK lockdown, from 23 to 31 March 2020, and were followed every week for up to about 15 weeks. The paper's findings and limits, for the study overall: Matching against VDJdb was skewed toward anti-spike CD8 responses, likely underestimated virus-specific expansions, and missed private and CD4 specificities.

The germline V gene supplies CDR1 MNHEY and CDR2 SVGAGI. Trimming costs V 6 bases and J 6 bases, and their ends lie 14 bases apart. From the cysteine through the phenylalanine, the CDR3 covers 14 amino acids. The sequence is cut down to CDR3 DNA, 42 bases in frame from base 1. Sequencing was performed on whole blood, taken at baseline. The sequence derives from an adult who was a healthcare worker with PCR-confirmed SARS-CoV-2 infection or an uninfected control (not recorded which). The chain employs TRBV6-5 and TRBJ2-2; a tentative D match to TRBD2 spans 6 bases. The CDR3 region reads CASSRLVRAGELFF. The bases are TGTGCCAGCAGCCGACTAGTCCGCGCCGGGGAGCTGTTTTTT.